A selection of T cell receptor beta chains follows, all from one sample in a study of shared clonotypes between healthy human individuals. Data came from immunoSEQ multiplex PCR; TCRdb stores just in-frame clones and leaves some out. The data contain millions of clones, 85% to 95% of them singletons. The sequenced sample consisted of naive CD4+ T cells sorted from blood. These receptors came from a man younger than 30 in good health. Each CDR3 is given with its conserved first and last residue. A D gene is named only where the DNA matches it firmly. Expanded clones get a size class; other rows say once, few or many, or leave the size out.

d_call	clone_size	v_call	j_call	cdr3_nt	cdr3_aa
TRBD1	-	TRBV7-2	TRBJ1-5	TGTGCCAGCAGCTTTGCTGGGACAGGGGGCAATCAGCCCCAGCATTTT	CASSFAGTGGNQPQHF
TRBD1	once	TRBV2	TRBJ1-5	TGTGCCAGCAGTGATCTGAAAACAGGGGGCGCGGGTCAGCCCCAGCATTTT	CASSDLKTGGAGQPQHF
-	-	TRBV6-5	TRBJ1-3	TGTGCCAGCAAGGAAGGGAACCTTGGAAACACCATATATTTT	CASKEGNLGNTIYF
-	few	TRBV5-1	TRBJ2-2	TGCGCCAGCAGCTTAAACGGGGAGCTGTTTTTT	CASSLNGELFF
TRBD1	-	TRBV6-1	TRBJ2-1	TGTGCCAGCATGACAGGGGGCATCTACAATGAGCAGTTCTTC	CASMTGGIYNEQFF
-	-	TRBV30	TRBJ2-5	TGTGCCTGGAGTGTAGTCGCAACCCAGTACTTC	CAWSVVATQYF
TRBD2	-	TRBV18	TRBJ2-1	TGTGCCAGCTCACCCCTGGTAGCGGGAGGCCGGAACAATGAGCAGTTCTTC	CASSPLVAGGRNNEQFF
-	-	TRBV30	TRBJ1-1	TGTGCCTGGATTAGTGGCCTACCCGACACTGAAGCTTTCTTT	CAWISGLPDTEAFF
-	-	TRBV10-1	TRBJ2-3	TGCGCCAGCAGCTGGGGGGGCGGTGCAGATACGCAGTATTTT	CASSWGGGADTQYF
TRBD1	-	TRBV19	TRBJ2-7	TGTGCCAGTAGTGGCAGGACAGGGGGCACAAAGGTGAACTCCTACGAGCAGTACTTC	CASSGRTGGTKVNSYEQYF
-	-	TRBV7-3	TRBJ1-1	TGTGCCAGCAGCTTGGTCTGGAACACTGAAGCTTTCTTT	CASSLVWNTEAFF
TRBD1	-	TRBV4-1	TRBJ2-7	TGCGCCAGCAGCCAAGAGACCGGACAGGGGGCTTACGAGCAGTACTTC	CASSQETGQGAYEQYF
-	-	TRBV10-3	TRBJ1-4	TGTGCCTTATCGGCGGCGATTAATGAAAAACTGTTTTTT	CALSAAINEKLFF
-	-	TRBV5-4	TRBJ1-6	TGTGCCAGCAGTTTGGAACAGGGAAATTCACCCCTCCACTTT	CASSLEQGNSPLHF
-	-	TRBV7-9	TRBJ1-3	TGTGCCAGCAGCTTATTAGAAGGAGGGGCCTTCTCTGGAAACACCATATATTTT	CASSLLEGGAFSGNTIYF
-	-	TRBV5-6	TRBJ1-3	TGTGCCAGCAGCTCCGGGGGAAACACCATATATTTT	CASSSGGNTIYF
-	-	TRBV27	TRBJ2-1	TGTGCCAGCAGTTCGGTGGGAGCGAGGCGTGAGCAGTTCTTC	CASSSVGARREQFF
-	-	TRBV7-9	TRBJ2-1	TGTGCCAGCAGCTTAGATTTCAATGAGCAGTTCTTC	CASSLDFNEQFF
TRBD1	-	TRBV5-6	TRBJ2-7	TGTGCCAGCAGCCCGAAGATCGGGACAGGATCCTACGAGCAGTACTTC	CASSPKIGTGSYEQYF
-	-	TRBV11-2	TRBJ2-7	TGTGCCAGCAGCTTATTAAACTTCGGCGAGCAGTACTTC	CASSLLNFGEQYF
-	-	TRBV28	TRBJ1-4	TGTGCCAGCAGTTTTATGCTTAGTGGAGAAAAACTGTTTTTT	CASSFMLSGEKLFF
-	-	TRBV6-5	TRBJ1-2	TGTGCCAGCAGTTACTCCGGGACGTCTAACTATGGCTACACCTTC	CASSYSGTSNYGYTF
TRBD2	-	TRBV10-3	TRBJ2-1	TGTGCCATCAGTGATGGGCTAGCGGGGAACAATGAGCAGTTCTTC	CAISDGLAGNNEQFF
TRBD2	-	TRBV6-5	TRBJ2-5	TGTGCCAGCAGTTACTCGGTTAGCGGGAGACAGACCCAGTACTTC	CASSYSVSGRQTQYF
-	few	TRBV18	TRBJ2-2	TGTGCCAGCTCACTCGGGGATTTCACCGGGGAGCTGTTTTTT	CASSLGDFTGELFF
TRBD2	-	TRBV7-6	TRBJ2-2	TGTGCCAGCAGCTTAGGGCTAGCGGGGGCCGGGGAGCTGTTTTTT	CASSLGLAGAGELFF
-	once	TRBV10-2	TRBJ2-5	TGCGCCAGCAGCACGGGACGGCAAGAGACCCAGTACTTC	CASSTGRQETQYF
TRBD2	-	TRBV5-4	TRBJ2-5	TGTGCCAGCAGCTGGACGCTAGCAGGCGGGGGTTCGGAGACCCAGTACTTC	CASSWTLAGGGSETQYF
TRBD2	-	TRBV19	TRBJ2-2	TGTGCCAGTAGGGACCCAGGACTAGCGGGAGGGGAGGACACCGGGGAGCTGTTTTTT	CASRDPGLAGGEDTGELFF
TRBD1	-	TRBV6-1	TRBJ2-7	TGTGCCAGCAGTGAAGCCGGCAGGGGGCTCTACGAGCAGTACTTC	CASSEAGRGLYEQYF
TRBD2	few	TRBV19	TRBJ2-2	TGTGCCAGTAGTATTAGGACTAGCGGGGTGGCCGGGGAGCTGTTTTTT	CASSIRTSGVAGELFF
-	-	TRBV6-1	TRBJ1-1	TGTGCCAGCAGTGAGTCCGGGAGTAACACTGAAGCTTTCTTT	CASSESGSNTEAFF
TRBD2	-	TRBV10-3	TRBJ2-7	TGTGCCATCAGTAGGGCAGGGGCTAGCGGGAGGGCCAGAGAAGAGCAGTACTTC	CAISRAGASGRAREEQYF
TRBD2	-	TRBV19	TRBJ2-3	TGTGCCAGTAGTACTATCTCGACTAGCATTTGGACAGATACGCAGTATTTT	CASSTISTSIWTDTQYF
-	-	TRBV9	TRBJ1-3	TGTGCCAGCAGCGTTCAGCCCGGTGGAAACACCATATATTTT	CASSVQPGGNTIYF
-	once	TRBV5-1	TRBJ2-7	TGCGCCAGCAGCTCCCCCGGCAATGAGCAGTACTTC	CASSSPGNEQYF
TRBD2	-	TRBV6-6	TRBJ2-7	TGTGCCAGCAGATTACTAGCGAGCTCCTACGAGCAGTACTTC	CASRLLASSYEQYF
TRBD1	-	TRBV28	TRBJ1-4	TGTGCCAGCAGGGGGACAGGGGAAAAGTCTGAAAAACTGTTTTTT	CASRGTGEKSEKLFF
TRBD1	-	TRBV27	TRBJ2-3	TGTGCCAGCAGTCACACGATCAGGACAGGGGGCTTGCGGGGGGATACGCAGTATTTT	CASSHTIRTGGLRGDTQYF
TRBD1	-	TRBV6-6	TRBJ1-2	TGTGCCAGCAGTCCTGGGACAGGGAGCGGCTACACCTTC	CASSPGTGSGYTF
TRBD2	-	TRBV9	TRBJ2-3	TGTGCCAGCAGCACTATGGCGGGGGGTACCACAGATACGCAGTATTTT	CASSTMAGGTTDTQYF
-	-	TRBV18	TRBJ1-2	TGTGCCAGCTCACGTACGAAAGAGGGCTACACCTTC	CASSRTKEGYTF
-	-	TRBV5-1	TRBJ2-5	TGCGCCAGCAGGCCCGGGGCCAAAGAGACCCAGTACTTC	CASRPGAKETQYF